This T cell receptor beta chain was observed in a study of T cells in Graves' hyperthyroidism and ophthalmopathy (dated by TCRdb to between 2017 and 2020). About the full investigation: Peripheral blood samples were taken at initial diagnosis, before any treatment was given. A discovery cohort of about 95 patients, 43 with Graves' ophthalmopathy and approximately 57 with stable Graves' hyperthyroidism, was used to find distinguishing TCR V-J signatures. Whether ophthalmopathy could be predicted prospectively was tested in an independent validation cohort made up of some 20 hyperthyroidism patients plus 17 patients who later progressed to ophthalmopathy. The roughly 91 discovery patients were randomly split 7:3 into training and test sets. In about 6 Graves' hyperthyroidism patients, the study also compared T-cell repertoires from thyroid tissue with T-cell repertoires from blood. After sampling, hyperthyroidism patients received methimazole starting at 30 mg daily, and ophthalmopathy patients received high-dose intravenous methylprednisolone. According to the paper, TCR Vbeta CDR3 sequencing was carried out on about 140 peripheral blood samples, which came from fewer than 50 ophthalmopathy, about 75 hyperthyroidism and some 17 progressor patients.

The CDR3 numbers 16 residues from cysteine through phenylalanine. The only DNA kept is the CDR3, 48 bases in frame from the first base. Trimming takes 10 bases off V and 5 bases off J; junction bases not matched to a gene: 17. Sequences LNHDA (CDR1) and SQIVND (CDR2) are obtained from the germline V gene (reference sequence). Ophthalmopathy patients had moderately to severely active disease, Clinical Activity Score of at least 3, NOSPECS grade of at least 4, and duration under 3 months. The study excluded patients with uncontrolled infections, other autoimmune diseases, pregnancy or lactation. Diagnoses were established on the basis of clinical symptoms, serum thyroxine and TRAb, thyroid ultrasound, and orbital computed tomography. Ficoll-Paque density gradient centrifugation was used to isolate PBMCs from around 9.1 ml of fresh peripheral blood. Total RNA was extracted with Trizol reagent, and quality was checked on an Agilent 2100 Bioanalyzer.

General conclusions and limits of the study: Sample size was not statistically predetermined, and blinding of investigators to group allocation was not performed. Ophthalmopathy was separated from stable hyperthyroidism by a 13 V-J signature model, with over 85% sensitivity and approximately 84% specificity obtained in cross-validation and 80%/75% obtained in testing. Most expanded thyroid clonotypes (frequency above 0.001) were also detected in blood, suggesting blood repertoires may reflect thyroid immune responses. In validation, the model predicted progression to ophthalmopathy with around 71% sensitivity and 72% to 75% specificity, a median of about 6 months before onset.

The TCR beta CDR3 regions were amplified from RNA transcripts. The first round of RT-PCR for the TCR CDR3 was performed with the HTBI primer set and the Qiagen OneStep RT-PCR kit. Libraries were constructed in a second round of multiplex PCR, after which size selection and purification were carried out. Paired-end sequencing of the libraries was performed with 100 bp reads on an Illumina HiSeq2000. The study's own analysis went as follows. SOAPnuke was used to process the raw data, removing reads that contained adapters or uncalled bases, had a mean Phred below 15, or lacked an exact match to the constant primer or identifier. COPE v1.2.5 was used to merge high-quality paired reads, and clonotypes were defined as unique nucleotide sequences. MiTCR v1.1 was used to align clonotypes to the IMGT TRBV, TRBD and TRBJ reference segments. Analysis was restricted to V-J combinations with a frequency above 0.0001, which covered about 99% of repertoires. The TCS score was defined as the ratio of F50 (clonal expansion) to E x V (chaos), calculated using BLOSUM62-based TCRdist between CDR3 peptides within each V-J. Welch's t-statistics and random forest reduced around 510 V-J features to roughly 13, which were used in a naive Bayes classifier (R e1071). The similarity between thyroid and blood repertoires was quantified using the Morisita-Horn index. Using fastp at Q25 and MiXCR, TCRdb reprocessed the public reads and kept productive beta chains. CDR3 protein duplicates are merged, each entry listing the most common genes and DNA. TCRdb assigned the V and J calls; the authors' analysis was not used. The sample table holds 640,000 or so distinct CDR3 sequences, of which roughly 15% were seen once. Roughly 4.3% of the sample goes to the ten largest clones.

This clonotype was seen ten or more times. Which antigen it targets is not known. There are no base qualities to consult, and no much larger clone falls within one base. Sequencing was performed on blood. Recombination linked TRBV19 to TRBJ1-2; 9 central nucleotides agree with TRBD1. The receptor was derived from a woman aged 40 to 50 with Graves' ophthalmopathy. CDR3 loop: CATSMGTDRGFYGYTF. The nucleotide sequence is TGTGCCACCAGTATGGGCACGGACAGGGGTTTTTATGGCTACACCTTC.